The TCR beta chain described here comes from a study of blood T cells in healthy people across ages. Findings and caveats of the study: Observed TCR beta diversity showed a strong correlation with the percentage of naive T cells as measured by flow cytometry. Among T cells, TCR beta diversity per million cells dropped roughly linearly as age rose.

Concerning this clonotype: Its cognate antigen is unknown.

A second PCR of 7 to 11 cycles used a sample-barcoded 5' primer and a J-beta primer mix. From the 5' RACE reads, TCRdb called clonotypes with MiXCR, one entry per CDR3 protein. The sample yields 1.5 million to 2 million distinct CDR3 sequences, roughly 49% seen once. Per sample, a minimum of 6.5 million PBMCs were isolated. With V trimmed by 6 bases and J by 4 bases, 7 bases remained unmatched. Per the germline V gene, CDR1 is DFQATT and CDR2 is SNEGSKA (reference sequence). CDR3 length: 14 residues. This clonotype was obtained from a woman in her thirties or forties in good health. Sequencing used blood. J is TRBJ1-5 and V is TRBV20-1, with 9 bases matching TRBD1. The CDR3: CSASPGQGNQPQHF. CDR3 in DNA: TGCAGTGCGTCCCCGGGACAGGGTAATCAGCCCCAGCATTTT.